These T cell receptor beta chains were read from a single sample in a study of blood T cell repertoires in COVID-19. Some clones are missing from TCRdb's copy, which holds only in-frame ones; the method was immunoSEQ multiplex PCR. The table lists about 25,000 clones, 89% of them singletons. The specimen was peripheral blood. Receptor source: a human donor in a cohort sampled during active COVID-19. Each CDR3 is given with its conserved first and last residue. Each record gives: D gene, V gene, J gene, clone size, CDR3 DNA, CDR3 protein. D genes are given only for firm matches. Clone size is given for some rows only: seen once, a few or many times, or a class if the clone is expanded.

D: TRBD1; V: TRBV12-3/TRBV12-4; J: TRBJ1-1; size: .; DNA: TGTGCCAGCAGGTTAAGACAGGGAACTTTCTTT; CDR3: CASRLRQGTFF
D: TRBD1; V: TRBV7-9; J: TRBJ2-5; size: .; DNA: TGTGCCAGCAGCTTAACCGGGACAGGGGCTGAGACCCAGTACTTC; CDR3: CASSLTGTGAETQYF
D: .; V: TRBV6-5; J: TRBJ1-3; size: .; DNA: TGTGCCAGCAGTTCCGAGAGAGGAAGTGGAAACACCATATATTTT; CDR3: CASSSERGSGNTIYF
D: .; V: TRBV7-9; J: TRBJ2-1; size: once; DNA: TGTGCCAGCAGCAAGGGCGGAGGGAGGATTCGCAATGAGCAGTTCTTC; CDR3: CASSKGGGRIRNEQFF
D: TRBD1; V: TRBV7-9; J: TRBJ1-1; size: .; DNA: TGTGCCAGCAGCTTAGACCAGGGACAGGGGAACACTGAAGCTTTCTTT; CDR3: CASSLDQGQGNTEAFF
D: TRBD1; V: TRBV29-1; J: TRBJ2-5; size: .; DNA: TGCAGCGTTCCCGGGACAGAAGAGACCCAGTACTTC; CDR3: CSVPGTEETQYF
D: .; V: TRBV18; J: TRBJ1-1; size: .; DNA: TGTGCCAGCTCCGATTGGGGCATGAACACTGAAGCTTTCTTT; CDR3: CASSDWGMNTEAFF
D: .; V: TRBV4-2; J: TRBJ2-7; size: .; DNA: TGTGCCAGCAGCCAAGATCTAATAGCTTCCGAGCAGTACTTC; CDR3: CASSQDLIASEQYF
D: .; V: TRBV7-2; J: TRBJ1-2; size: .; DNA: TGTGCCAGCAGCCAGGCGGGGGCGAGTTATGGCTACACCTTC; CDR3: CASSQAGASYGYTF
D: .; V: TRBV24-1; J: TRBJ1-1; size: .; DNA: TGTGCCACCAGTGACCTCCCCGACAGTAAGTTGGCTTTCTTT; CDR3: CATSDLPDSKLAFF
D: .; V: TRBV7-6; J: TRBJ1-3; size: .; DNA: TGTGCCAGCAGCCCCGGACCCCCTTTTTCCTTAGCCCTTGGACACTCTGGAAACACCATATATTTT; CDR3: CASSPGPPFSLALGHSGNTIYF
D: .; V: TRBV20-1; J: TRBJ1-1; size: .; DNA: TGCAGTGCTAGTCAAGGGGGGGATGAAGCTTTCTTT; CDR3: CSASQGGDEAFF
D: .; V: TRBV27; J: TRBJ2-1; size: .; DNA: TGTGCCAGCAGTTTGGTAGCTTCCGCGAACAATGAGCAGTTCTTC; CDR3: CASSLVASANNEQFF
D: TRBD1; V: TRBV27; J: TRBJ1-1; size: .; DNA: TGTGCCAGCGGCGGACAGGGGGACACTGAAGCTTTCTTT; CDR3: CASGGQGDTEAFF
D: .; V: TRBV7-2; J: TRBJ1-3; size: .; DNA: TGTGCCAGCAGCTTCCGGTCCTTCTCTGGAAACACCATATATTTT; CDR3: CASSFRSFSGNTIYF
D: .; V: TRBV30; J: TRBJ2-3; size: .; DNA: TGTGCCTGGAGTGTATATTCGGTGACAGAGCTACCGCCATCTTACACAGATACGCAGTATTTT; CDR3: CAWSVYSVTELPPSYTDTQYF
D: .; V: TRBV19; J: TRBJ1-3; size: .; DNA: TGTGCCAGTAAAGCTAACTCTGGAAACACCATATATTTT; CDR3: CASKANSGNTIYF
D: .; V: TRBV12-1; J: TRBJ2-7; size: .; DNA: TGTGCCAGCAGCTTTGAACAGCGAAGGGGGTACGAGCAGTACTTC; CDR3: CASSFEQRRGYEQYF
D: TRBD2; V: TRBV14; J: TRBJ2-2; size: .; DNA: TGTGCCAGCAGCCAAGAGGGACTAGCGGGAACCGGGGAGCTGTTTTTT; CDR3: CASSQEGLAGTGELFF
D: .; V: TRBV9; J: TRBJ1-3; size: .; DNA: TGTGTCAGCAGCGTATCGCAGGTTGGAAACACCATATATTTT; CDR3: CVSSVSQVGNTIYF
D: TRBD1; V: TRBV5-4; J: TRBJ2-5; size: .; DNA: TGTGCCGGAAGCCCGGACAGGGGACCGGGGGAGACCCAGTACTTC; CDR3: CAGSPDRGPGETQYF
D: .; V: TRBV24-1; J: TRBJ1-4; size: .; DNA: TGTGCCACCGAGGGGGATGGTGAAAAACTGTTTTTT; CDR3: CATEGDGEKLFF
D: .; V: TRBV13; J: TRBJ2-7; size: .; DNA: TGTGCCAGCAGCTTCAGGGCGGGAATGGGAACCTACGAGCAGTACTTC; CDR3: CASSFRAGMGTYEQYF
D: .; V: TRBV29-1; J: TRBJ2-5; size: once; DNA: TGCAGCGTCACCGACCCGCACCCACTGGAGCACTTC; CDR3: CSVTDPHPLEHF
D: .; V: TRBV7-8; J: TRBJ1-5; size: few; DNA: TGTGCCAGCAGCTCGGGGGTCAATCAGCCCCAGCATTTT; CDR3: CASSSGVNQPQHF
D: .; V: TRBV30; J: TRBJ1-1; size: few; DNA: TGTGCCTGTGGGAGGGGGGCAGGAGCTTTCTTT; CDR3: CACGRGAGAFF
D: TRBD2; V: TRBV7-6; J: TRBJ2-4; size: .; DNA: TGTGCCAGCAGTCCGTCTAGCGGAAACATTCAGTACTTC; CDR3: CASSPSSGNIQYF
D: TRBD2; V: TRBV6-6; J: TRBJ2-5; size: .; DNA: TGTGCCAGCGAGCGGGGGGGCCTGGAGACCCAGTACTTC; CDR3: CASERGGLETQYF
D: .; V: TRBV9; J: TRBJ2-3; size: .; DNA: TGTGCCAGCAGCGTAGGACACGGCGGGGGCACAGATACGCAGTATTTT; CDR3: CASSVGHGGGTDTQYF
D: TRBD1; V: TRBV6-2/TRBV6-3; J: TRBJ2-7; size: .; DNA: TGTGCCAGCAGCTTCACAGGGGAAGGCGGTAGTATCCGCCGCAAGCAGTACTTC; CDR3: CASSFTGEGGSIRRKQYF
D: .; V: TRBV5-4; J: TRBJ1-1; size: once; DNA: TGTGCCAGCAGGGACAAACAGGGAAAAGCTATTCCTGAAGCTTTCTTT; CDR3: CASRDKQGKAIPEAFF
D: .; V: TRBV7-2; J: TRBJ2-1; size: once; DNA: TGTGCCAGCAGCTTCAACTCCTACAATGAGCAGTTCTTC; CDR3: CASSFNSYNEQFF
D: TRBD2; V: TRBV5-4; J: TRBJ2-1; size: .; DNA: TGTGCCAGCCACCTAGCGGGAGCGAATGAGCAGTTCTTC; CDR3: CASHLAGANEQFF
D: .; V: TRBV30; J: TRBJ1-6; size: .; DNA: TGTGCCTGGAGTTTGGGGAGGGATAATTCACCCCTCCACTTT; CDR3: CAWSLGRDNSPLHF
D: .; V: TRBV10-3; J: TRBJ2-7; size: few; DNA: TGTGCCATCAGAGATGGACGCGGGGATCGGTCCTACGAGCAGTACTTC; CDR3: CAIRDGRGDRSYEQYF
D: TRBD1; V: TRBV5-8; J: TRBJ1-4; size: .; DNA: TGTGCCAGCAGCTTGACGGGACAGGGACGTTATGAAAAACTGTTTTTT; CDR3: CASSLTGQGRYEKLFF
D: TRBD1; V: TRBV7-3; J: TRBJ1-2; size: .; DNA: TGTGCCAGCAGCCCCGCAGGACAGGACCCGAGGAACTATGGCTACACCTTC; CDR3: CASSPAGQDPRNYGYTF
D: TRBD2; V: TRBV14; J: TRBJ2-1; size: once; DNA: TGTGCCAGCAGCCCATACCCCGGGACTAGCGGGAGACTAACCTACAATGAGCAGTTCTTC; CDR3: CASSPYPGTSGRLTYNEQFF
D: TRBD2; V: TRBV7-2; J: TRBJ2-1; size: .; DNA: TGTGCCAGCAGCTTCCCTGGGAGAGCGGGGGGGGTTAATGAGCAGTTCTTC; CDR3: CASSFPGRAGGVNEQFF
D: .; V: TRBV3-1/TRBV3-2; J: TRBJ1-2; size: .; DNA: TGTGCCAGCAGCTTTACGGGGGGTGGCTACACCTTC; CDR3: CASSFTGGGYTF
D: .; V: TRBV4-3; J: TRBJ2-2; size: .; DNA: TGCGCCAGCAGCCAAGGAGGACTGGGTTGGGACACCGGGGAGCTGTTTTTT; CDR3: CASSQGGLGWDTGELFF
D: .; V: TRBV7-8; J: TRBJ2-5; size: few; DNA: TGTGCCAGCAGCTCCCTAGGACGGGAGTTCCAAGAGACCCAGTACTTC; CDR3: CASSSLGREFQETQYF
D: TRBD1; V: TRBV28; J: TRBJ1-5; size: .; DNA: TGTGCCAGCAGGGACAGGGGTAGCAATCAGCCCCAGCATTTT; CDR3: CASRDRGSNQPQHF
D: .; V: TRBV19; J: TRBJ2-3; size: few; DNA: TGTGCCAGTAGAGGGAGGGGGGCCCCCACAGATACGCAGTATTTT; CDR3: CASRGRGAPTDTQYF
D: TRBD1; V: TRBV9; J: TRBJ2-5; size: .; DNA: TGTGCCAGCAGCGAGCAGGGGGCCCCGTGGGAGACCCAGTACTTC; CDR3: CASSEQGAPWETQYF
D: .; V: TRBV6-2/TRBV6-3; J: TRBJ1-1; size: .; DNA: TGTGCCAGCAGTTACCTCCTGGGGCAGCTGAACACTGAAGCTTTCTTT; CDR3: CASSYLLGQLNTEAFF
D: TRBD1; V: TRBV27; J: TRBJ1-5; size: .; DNA: TGTGCCAGCAGCCCCAACAGGGGGCTGAGTAGCAATCAGCCCCAGCATTTT; CDR3: CASSPNRGLSSNQPQHF
D: .; V: TRBV28; J: TRBJ1-2; size: .; DNA: TGTGCCAGCAGTGTATCAGGGGATGGCTACACCTTC; CDR3: CASSVSGDGYTF
D: TRBD1; V: TRBV9; J: TRBJ1-6; size: .; DNA: TGTGCCAGCAGCGCGCTCCCGGTGAGGGGGCGGAATTCACCCCTCCACTTT; CDR3: CASSALPVRGRNSPLHF
D: .; V: TRBV2; J: TRBJ1-2; size: once; DNA: TGTGCCAGCAGATTCAGGGAGGTCGTCTATGGCTACACCTTC; CDR3: CASRFREVVYGYTF
D: TRBD1; V: TRBV4-3; J: TRBJ1-4; size: .; DNA: TGCGCCAGCAGCCAAGGAACGACAGGGGGGGAAAAACTGTTTTTT; CDR3: CASSQGTTGGEKLFF
D: .; V: TRBV12-5; J: TRBJ2-1; size: few; DNA: TGTGCTAGTGGTCAGGTCGGGAGACAATACAATGAGCAGTTCTTC; CDR3: CASGQVGRQYNEQFF
D: TRBD1; V: TRBV4-1; J: TRBJ1-1; size: .; DNA: TGCGCCAGCAGCCCAGGCCCCACAGGGGGGGGGAACACTGAAGCTTTCTTT; CDR3: CASSPGPTGGGNTEAFF